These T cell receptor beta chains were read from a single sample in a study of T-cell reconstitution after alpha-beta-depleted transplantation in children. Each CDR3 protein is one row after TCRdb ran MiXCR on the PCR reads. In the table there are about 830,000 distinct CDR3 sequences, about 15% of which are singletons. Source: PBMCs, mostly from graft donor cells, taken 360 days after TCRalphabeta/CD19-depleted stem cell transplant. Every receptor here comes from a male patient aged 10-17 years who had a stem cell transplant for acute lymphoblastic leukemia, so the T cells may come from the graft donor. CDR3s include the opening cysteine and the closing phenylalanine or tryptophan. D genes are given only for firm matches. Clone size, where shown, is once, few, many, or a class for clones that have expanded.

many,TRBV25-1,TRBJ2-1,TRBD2,CASSELAVAYNEQFF,TGTGCCAGCAGTGAACTAGCGGTAGCCTACAATGAGCAGTTCTTC
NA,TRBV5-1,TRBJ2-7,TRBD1,CASSKTGESYEQYF,TGCGCCAGTAGTAAGACAGGGGAATCCTACGAGCAGTACTTC
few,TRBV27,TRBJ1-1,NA,CASSFWAGAEAFF,TGTGCCAGCAGTTTCTGGGCCGGGGCTGAAGCTTTCTTT
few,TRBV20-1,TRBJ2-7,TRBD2,CSAPTLAGRPYEQYF,TGCAGTGCTCCTACTTTAGCGGGACGCCCCTACGAGCAGTACTTC
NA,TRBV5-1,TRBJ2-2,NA,CASSPRTANTGELFF,TGCGCCAGCAGCCCCCGGACGGCGAACACCGGGGAGCTGTTTTTT
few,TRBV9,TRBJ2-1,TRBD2,CASSSAGVFYNEQFF,TGTGCCAGCAGCTCAGCGGGGGTGTTCTACAATGAGCAGTTCTTC
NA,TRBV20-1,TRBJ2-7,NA,CSASGPLWDGTHEQYF,TGCAGTGCCTCTGGGCCCCTTTGGGACGGGACCCACGAGCAGTACTTC
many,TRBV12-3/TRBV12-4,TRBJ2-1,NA,CASSKLGPLGDEQFF,TGTGCCAGCAGCAAACTGGGCCCCTTGGGGGATGAGCAGTTCTTC
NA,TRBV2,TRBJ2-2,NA,CASNRDADGTGELFF,TGTGCCAGCAACAGGGACGCAGACGGGACCGGGGAGCTGTTTTTT
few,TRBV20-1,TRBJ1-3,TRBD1,CSAGQTGGLGNTIYF,TGCAGTGCTGGCCAGACAGGGGGCCTCGGAAACACCATATATTTT
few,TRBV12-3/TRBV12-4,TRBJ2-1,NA,CASSLWGSRSSYNEQFF,TGTGCCAGCAGTTTGTGGGGGAGCCGTAGCTCCTACAATGAGCAGTTCTTC
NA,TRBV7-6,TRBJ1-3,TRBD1,CASSSTGGGNTIYF,TGTGCCAGCAGCTCCACAGGGGGTGGAAACACCATATATTTT
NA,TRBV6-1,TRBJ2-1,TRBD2,CASSPGTSGTNEQFF,TGTGCCAGCAGTCCCGGGACTAGCGGGACCAATGAGCAGTTCTTC
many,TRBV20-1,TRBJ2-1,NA,CSARDPLREPYNEQFF,TGCAGTGCTAGAGATCCCTTACGGGAGCCCTACAATGAGCAGTTCTTC
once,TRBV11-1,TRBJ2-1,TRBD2,CASSSPTSGTGNEQFF,TGTGCCAGCAGCTCCCCGACTAGCGGGACGGGGAATGAGCAGTTCTTC
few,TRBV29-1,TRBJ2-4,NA,CSVRDWFDDIQYF,TGCAGCGTGAGGGACTGGTTCGACGACATTCAGTACTTC
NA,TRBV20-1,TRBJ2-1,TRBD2,CSARGASGWNEQFF,TGCAGTGCTAGGGGGGCTAGCGGGTGGAATGAGCAGTTCTTC
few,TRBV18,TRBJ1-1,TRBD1,CASSPPIKGAPYTEAFF,TGTGCCAGCTCACCACCGATCAAGGGGGCCCCTTACACTGAAGCTTTCTTT
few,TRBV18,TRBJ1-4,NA,CASSPRDTINEKLFF,TGTGCCAGCTCACCTAGGGACACCATTAATGAAAAACTGTTTTTT
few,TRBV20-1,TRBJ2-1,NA,CSARIWGAEGSYNEQFF,TGCAGTGCTAGGATTTGGGGAGCCGAGGGCTCCTACAATGAGCAGTTCTTC
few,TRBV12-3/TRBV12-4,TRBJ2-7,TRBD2,CASSLGTTLYEQYF,TGTGCCAGCAGTTTGGGGACTACCCTCTACGAGCAGTACTTC
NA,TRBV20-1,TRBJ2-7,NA,CSAPWGLSGKFYEQYF,TGCAGTGCCCCTTGGGGGCTATCTGGGAAGTTCTACGAGCAGTACTTC
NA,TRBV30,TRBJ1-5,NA,CAWRHWAGDNQPQHF,TGTGCCTGGAGGCATTGGGCAGGGGACAATCAGCCCCAGCATTTT
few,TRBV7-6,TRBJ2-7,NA,CASTNSRRADSYEQYF,TGTGCCAGCACCAATTCTCGGAGGGCCGATTCCTACGAGCAGTACTTC
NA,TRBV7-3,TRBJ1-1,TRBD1,CASSTRTGPLNTEAFF,TGTGCCAGCAGCACCCGGACAGGGCCTTTGAACACTGAAGCTTTCTTT
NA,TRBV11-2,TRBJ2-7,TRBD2,CASSPQSGIAYEQYF,TGTGCCAGCAGCCCTCAAAGCGGGATAGCATACGAGCAGTACTTC
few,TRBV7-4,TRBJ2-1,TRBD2,CASSLPFRHGDREGLAGGDNEQFF,TGTGCCAGCAGCTTACCCTTTCGCCACGGAGACAGGGAGGGACTAGCGGGAGGCGACAATGAGCAGTTCTTC
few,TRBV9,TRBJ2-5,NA,CASSVMGETQYF,TGTGCCAGCAGCGTTATGGGAGAGACCCAGTACTTC
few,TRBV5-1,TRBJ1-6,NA,CASSLGTGDYNSPLHF,TGCGCCAGCAGCCTCGGGACGGGCGATTATAATTCACCCCTCCACTTT
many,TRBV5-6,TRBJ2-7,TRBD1,CASSWDRRSSYEQYF,TGTGCCAGCAGCTGGGACAGAAGAAGCTCCTACGAGCAGTACTTC
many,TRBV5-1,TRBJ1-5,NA,CASSFLGADNQPQHF,TGCGCCAGCAGCTTCTTAGGGGCCGACAATCAGCCCCAGCATTTT
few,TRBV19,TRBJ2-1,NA,CASSIDQGNEQFF,TGTGCCAGTAGTATAGACCAGGGAAATGAGCAGTTCTTC
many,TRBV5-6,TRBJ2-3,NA,CASSLASGTSTDTQYF,TGTGCCAGCAGCTTGGCTTCCGGGACGAGCACAGATACGCAGTATTTT
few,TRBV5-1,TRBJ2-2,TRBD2,CASSLAGRVDTGELFF,TGCGCCAGCAGCTTGGCCGGGAGGGTCGACACCGGGGAGCTGTTTTTT
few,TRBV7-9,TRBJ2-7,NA,CASSLRIWEHEQYF,TGTGCCAGCAGCCTTCGGATCTGGGAGCACGAGCAGTACTTC
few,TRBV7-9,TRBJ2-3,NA,CASRPGTTTSDTQYF,TGTGCCAGCAGACCCGGGACAACTACATCAGATACGCAGTATTTT
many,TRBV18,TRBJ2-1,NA,CASSPTGEQFF,TGTGCCAGCTCACCAACAGGGGAGCAGTTCTTC
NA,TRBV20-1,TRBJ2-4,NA,CSATLEGTVQYF,TGCAGTGCCACCTTAGAGGGGACTGTCCAGTACTTC
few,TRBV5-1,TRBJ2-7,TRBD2,CASSTAGTSDYEQYF,TGCGCCAGCAGCACAGCCGGGACTAGCGACTACGAGCAGTACTTC
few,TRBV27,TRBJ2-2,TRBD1,CASSLPVTGAGELFF,TGTGCCAGCAGTTTGCCAGTAACAGGGGCCGGGGAGCTGTTTTTT
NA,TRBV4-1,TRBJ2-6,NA,CASSHRAGLRANVLTF,TGCGCCAGCAGCCACCGCGCTGGGTTGAGGGCCAACGTCCTGACTTTC
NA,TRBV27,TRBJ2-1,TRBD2,CASSHPSGTTHEQFF,TGTGCCAGCAGTCACCCTTCCGGGACTACTCATGAGCAGTTCTTC
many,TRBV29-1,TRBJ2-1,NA,CSADEQFF,TGCAGCGCCGACGAGCAGTTCTTC
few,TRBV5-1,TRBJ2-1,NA,CASSLGSGNYYNEQFF,TGCGCCAGCAGCTTGGGGTCGGGGAACTACTACAATGAGCAGTTCTTC
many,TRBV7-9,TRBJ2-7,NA,CASSLGRGRSSYEQYF,TGTGCCAGCAGCTTGGGCAGGGGCCGCTCCTCCTACGAGCAGTACTTC
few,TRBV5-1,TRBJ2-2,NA,CASSWGDRINTGELFF,TGCGCCAGCAGCTGGGGGGACAGAATTAACACCGGGGAGCTGTTTTTT
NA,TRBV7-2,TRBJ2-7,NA,CASSPTMWYEQYF,TGTGCCAGCAGTCCGACTATGTGGTACGAGCAGTACTTC
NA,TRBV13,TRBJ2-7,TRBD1,CASSPDRGRGEQYF,TGTGCCAGCAGCCCCGACAGGGGGAGAGGAGAGCAGTACTTC
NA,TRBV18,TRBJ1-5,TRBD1,CASSPATGFTQPQHF,TGTGCCAGCTCACCAGCGACAGGGTTTACTCAGCCCCAGCATTTT
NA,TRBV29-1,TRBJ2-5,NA,CSLGFFASQETQYF,TGCAGCTTAGGGTTCTTCGCCTCCCAAGAGACCCAGTACTTC
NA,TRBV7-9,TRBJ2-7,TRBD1,CASSHRQGHEQYF,TGTGCCAGCAGCCACAGACAGGGCCACGAGCAGTACTTC
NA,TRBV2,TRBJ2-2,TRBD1,CASKGTGDTGELFF,TGTGCCAGCAAAGGGACAGGGGATACCGGGGAGCTGTTTTTT